Below, 16 T cell receptor beta chains from the same sample are listed, as sequenced in a study of cytomegalovirus exposure and HLA in healthy donors. PCR was performed using 60 Vbeta and 13 Jbeta primers. Using immunoSEQ multiplex PCR, the repertoire was profiled, and TCRdb retains in-frame clones only, with some absent. The sample includes 95,000 to 100,000 clones, about 80% of them seen just once. The sequenced sample was PBMCs. These receptors were obtained from a female donor in good health and CMV-seropositive.

This clone was detected only a few times. The CDR3 region has the DNA TGTGCCAGCAGTTACTCGAGACAGGGGGTACCCTATGGCTACACCTTC. Translated: CASSYSRQGVPYGYTF. This chain joins TRBV6-5 and TRBJ1-2; 9 nucleotides align to TRBD1. The J segment lost 4 bases and the V segment lost 0 bases, leaving 6 bases of the junction unmatched. This CDR3 has 16 amino acids. Germline values: CDR1 MNHEY, CDR2 SVGAGI.

This clone occurred once. The V gene is TRBV29-1, the J gene TRBJ2-7; 7 bases are shared with TRBD1. Germline CDR1 is SQVTM and CDR2 is ANQGSEA. CDR3 length: 13 residues. Trimming cost V 6 bases and J 7 bases; bases outside gene matches: 12. CDR3 loop: CSVTTGPSGEQYF. Here the CDR3 DNA reads TGCAGCGTCACGACAGGGCCCTCCGGGGAGCAGTACTTC.

Comments on this clone: At one boundary the junction diverges from the germline segment, which might be a read error. The chain joins TRBV7-8 to TRBJ2-7; 14 bases match TRBD2. This CDR3 is 21 amino acids long. Germline V gene sequence: CDR1 SGHVS, CDR2 FQNEAQ. CDR3 region: CASSLAGPGTGGQTSGRAPDF. CDR3 DNA: TGTGCCAGCAGCTTAGCGGGGCCGGGGACAGGGGGTCAGACTAGCGGGAGGGCCCCAGACTTC.

The chain recombines TRBV7-2 with TRBJ2-7; 7 positions match TRBD1. V trimming: 5 bases; J trimming: 0 bases; junction bases outside the gene matches: 1. CDR1 is SGHTA, CDR2 FQGNSA, per germline. This CDR3 is 13 amino acids long. The CDR3 loop is CASSTGASYEQYF. CDR3 DNA: TGTGCCAGCAGCACAGGGGCCTCCTACGAGCAGTACTTC.

V usage is TRBV28 and J usage is TRBJ2-7, with a possible D match to TRBD2 (5 bases). CDR1 is MDHEN and CDR2 is SYDVKM in the germline V gene. V lost 2 bases, J lost 2 bases, and 7 bases lay in between. The CDR3 is made up of 13 amino acids. In DNA, the CDR3 is TGTGCCAGCAGTTTAAGAGGGCCCTACGAGCAGTACTTC. Amino acid sequence: CASSLRGPYEQYF.

This rearrangement joins TRBV27 to TRBJ1-5; possible D gene TRBD1, 6 bases. This CDR3 has 14 residues. V shed 1 base and J shed 9 bases, with 13 bases lying between them. Germline loops: CDR1 MNHEY, CDR2 SMNVEV (reference sequence). CDR3 bases: TGTGCCAGCAGTTTATTACAGGGCCAGGGGCCCCAGCATTTT. This translates into CASSLLQGQGPQHF.

The chain links TRBV19 to TRBJ1-4; a possible D gene is TRBD1 (6 bases). The CDR3 is 17 residues long. Germline CDR1 is LNHDA and CDR2 is SQIVND (reference sequence). V lost 9 bases and J lost 8, with 28 bases in between. DNA for the CDR3: TGTGCCAGCCACACCAAACGCCTACAGGGAGAGAAAGAAAAACTGTTTTTT. Its translation: CASHTKRLQGEKEKLFF.

This sequence joins TRBV18 and TRBJ1-1, with D possibly being TRBD1 (5 bases). V lost 5 bases and J 3 bases, leaving 10 bases between the germline ends. Germline assignment: CDR1 KGHSH and CDR2 LQKENI. The CDR3 totals 13 residues. The CDR3 DNA follows: TGTGCCAGCTCAGCCGCGGGACACACTGAAGCTTTCTTT. Translation gives CASSAAGHTEAFF.

The V call is TRBV28, the J call TRBJ2-1; D gene uncertain. The germline gives CDR1 MDHEN, CDR2 SYDVKM. Trimming took 2 bases from V and 6 from J, leaving 14 bases between them. This CDR3 spans 15 amino acids. CDR3 sequence (DNA): TGTGCCAGCAGTTTAGTATCCGGGTTAGGCAATGAGCAGTTCTTC. It encodes CASSLVSGLGNEQFF.

The chain carries TRBV7-9 and TRBJ1-2; D perhaps matches TRBD1 (6 bases). V lost 10 bases and J 3 bases, leaving 15 bases between the germline ends. The CDR3 length is 13 residues. Germline assignment: CDR1 SEHNR and CDR2 FQNEAQ (reference sequence). Here the CDR3 reads CANSIEGDYGYTF. The CDR3, as DNA: TGTGCCAACTCGATCGAGGGGGACTATGGCTACACCTTC.

The chain employs TRBV7-2 and TRBJ2-1, with TRBD1 matching over 9 bases. CDR1 SGHTA and CDR2 FQGNSA come from the germline V gene. V dropped 4 bases and J dropped 15; count of bases not matched to a gene: 13. This CDR3 is built from 14 residues. The CDR3 is CASSSQLTGGGWFF. CDR3 sequence (DNA): TGTGCCAGCAGCTCCCAACTGACAGGGGGGGGTTGGTTCTTC.

V gene TRBV28 combines with J gene TRBJ2-1; 8 bases agree with TRBD1. The CDR3 length is 13 residues. The trim removed 10 bases at V and 1 base at J, leaving 3 bases unmatched. Germline assignment: CDR1 MDHEN and CDR2 SYDVKM. The CDR3 region is CAIDRGSYNEQFF. As DNA, the CDR3 is TGTGCCATCGACAGGGGTTCCTACAATGAGCAGTTCTTC.

This rearrangement joins TRBV29-1 to TRBJ2-7; possible D gene TRBD1, 5 bases. Germline loops: CDR1 SQVTM, CDR2 ANQGSEA. The V end was cut by 5 bases, the J end by 1 base, with 21 bases between. This CDR3 is built from 16 residues. This CDR3 is CSVRGGAGSFSYEQYF. The CDR3 DNA follows: TGCAGCGTTAGAGGCGGCGCAGGGTCTTTTTCCTACGAGCAGTACTTC.

The V and J genes are TRBV16 and TRBJ1-5, with D maybe TRBD1 (5 bases). V was shortened by 3 bases and J by 4 bases, with 7 bases between the two germline ends. From germline, CDR1 is KGHSY and CDR2 FQNENV. The CDR3 sequence is 13 residues long. Written as DNA, the CDR3 is TGTGCCAGCAGCCAGAGACAGAATCAGCCCCAGCATTTT. Translated: CASSQRQNQPQHF.

The chain links TRBV11-2 to TRBJ2-5, with D tentatively TRBD2 (6 bases). The germline V gene encodes CDR1 SGHAT and CDR2 FQNNGV. V lost 2 bases and J lost 2, with 12 bases in between. This CDR3 is built from 15 residues. The CDR3 region is CASSLSSGVQETQYF. CDR3 DNA: TGTGCCAGCAGCTTATCTTCGGGGGTTCAAGAGACCCAGTACTTC.

This clone came up once. The chain carries TRBV27 and TRBJ2-2, with 10 bases identical to TRBD1. Per the germline V gene, CDR1 is MNHEY and CDR2 is SMNVEV (reference sequence). Losses at the gene ends were 3 bases for V and 4 bases for J; bases not matched to a gene: 8. The CDR3 sequence is 17 residues long. The CDR3 is CASSFWRRQGATGELFF. The DNA of the CDR3 is TGTGCCAGCAGTTTCTGGAGGAGACAGGGGGCCACCGGGGAGCTGTTTTTT.